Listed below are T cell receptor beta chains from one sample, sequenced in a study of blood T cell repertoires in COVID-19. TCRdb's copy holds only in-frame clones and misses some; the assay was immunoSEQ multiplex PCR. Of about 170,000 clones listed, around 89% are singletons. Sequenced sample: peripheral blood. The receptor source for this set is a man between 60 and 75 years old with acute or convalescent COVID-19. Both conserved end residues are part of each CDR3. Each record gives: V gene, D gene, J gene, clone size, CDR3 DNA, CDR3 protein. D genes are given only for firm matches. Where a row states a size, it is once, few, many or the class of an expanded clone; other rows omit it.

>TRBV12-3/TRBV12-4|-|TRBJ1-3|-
TGTGCCAGCAATATACTCTCTGGAAACACCATATATTTT
CASNILSGNTIYF
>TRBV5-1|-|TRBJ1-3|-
TGCGCCAGCAGCCCAGGGCTCTCTGGAAACACCATATATTTT
CASSPGLSGNTIYF
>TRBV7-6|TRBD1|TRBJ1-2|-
TGTGCCAGCAGCTTAGTACAGGGGGAGAACTATGGCTACACCTTC
CASSLVQGENYGYTF
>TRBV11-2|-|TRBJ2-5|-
TGTGCCAGCAGCTTAGATCAGGAATACTTC
CASSLDQEYF
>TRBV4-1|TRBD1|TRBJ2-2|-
TGCCCCCGCCGCCGACAGGGATCCGCGAACACCGGGGAGCTGTTTTTT
CPRRRQGSANTGELFF
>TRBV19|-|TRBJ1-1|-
TGTGCCAGTAGCGCAGGGGCTTTGAACACTGAAGCTTTCTTT
CASSAGALNTEAFF
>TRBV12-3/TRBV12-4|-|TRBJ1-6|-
TGTGCCAGCAGTTCCACAGCTTCACCCCTCCACTTT
CASSSTASPLHF
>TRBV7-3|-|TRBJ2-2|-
TGTGCCAGCAGCCCCCTGGGAGCAAGCACCGGGGAGCTGTTTTTT
CASSPLGASTGELFF
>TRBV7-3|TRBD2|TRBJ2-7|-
TGTGCCAGCAGCTTAGTAGCGGGCTACGAGCAGTACTTC
CASSLVAGYEQYF
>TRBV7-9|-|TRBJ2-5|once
TGTGCCAGCAGCTTAGACTGGACCGCGGGGTTTCAAGAGACCCAGTACTTC
CASSLDWTAGFQETQYF
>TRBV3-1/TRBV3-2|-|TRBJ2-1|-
TGTGCCAGCAGCCAAGCCCGGCAGGGTGAGCAGTTCTTC
CASSQARQGEQFF
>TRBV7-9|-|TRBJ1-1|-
TGTGCCAGCAGCTTAGCGGGGGGAGGGACTGAAGCTTTCTTT
CASSLAGGGTEAFF
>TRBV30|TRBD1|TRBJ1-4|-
TGTGCCTCGGATCCACCGGGACAGGGCAATGAAAAACTGTTTTTT
CASDPPGQGNEKLFF
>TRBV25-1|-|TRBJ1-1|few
TGTGCCACCAGGGAGGACGGTGAAGCTTTCTTT
CATREDGEAFF
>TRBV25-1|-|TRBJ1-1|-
TGTGCCAGCAGTGAGATTAACGAGCCGATAACTGAAGCTTTCTTT
CASSEINEPITEAFF
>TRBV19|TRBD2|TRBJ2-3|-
TGTGCCAGTAGTATTTTAGCGGGGGAGACAGATACGCAGTATTTT
CASSILAGETDTQYF
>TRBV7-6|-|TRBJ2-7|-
TGTGCCAGCAGCCCTCGGAGCGGAGATATTCCGGTACGCGAGCAGTACTTC
CASSPRSGDIPVREQYF
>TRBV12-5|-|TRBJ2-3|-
TGTGCTAGTGGTTTCTTAACTTCGGCGCAGTATTTT
CASGFLTSAQYF
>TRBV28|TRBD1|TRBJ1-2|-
TGTGCCAGCAGTCCTGGGACAGCCGGGTATGGCTACACCTTC
CASSPGTAGYGYTF
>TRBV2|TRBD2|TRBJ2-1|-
TGTGCCAGCAGTGAAGTTTGGATAGCGGGAGAGCCTGAGCAGTTCTTC
CASSEVWIAGEPEQFF